The 10 T cell receptor beta chains below were found in one sample sequenced in a study of blood T cell repertoires in COVID-19. Profiling relied on immunoSEQ multiplex PCR, and the TCRdb table lists in-frame clones only, not all of them. Here the sample spans hundreds of thousands of clones, around 90% being singletons. The sample was PBMCs or T cells enriched from blood (not recorded which). The source is a woman between 50 and 59 years old who had recovered from COVID-19.

V usage is TRBV27 and J usage is TRBJ1-5; TRBD1 might be the D (6 bases). V was clipped by 5 bases and J by 3 bases, with 14 bases between them. Germline loops: CDR1 MNHEY, CDR2 SMNVEV (reference sequence). The CDR3 sequence is 15 residues long. CDR3: CASSPQDRFNQPQHF. CDR3 DNA sequence: TGTGCCAGCAGTCCACAAGACAGGTTCAATCAGCCCCAGCATTTT.

This chain links TRBV5-4 with TRBJ2-2; 7 nucleotides align to TRBD2. Germline CDR1 and CDR2: SGHNT and YYREEE (reference sequence). CDR3 size: 17 residues. With 3 bases clipped from V and 5 bases from J, the junction kept 13 bases outside the gene matches. This CDR3 reads CASSSGFGGSGTGELFF. The CDR3 bases are TGTGCCAGCAGCTCGGGGTTCGGCGGGAGTGGTACCGGGGAGCTGTTTTTT.

A single count supports this clone. The V and J genes are TRBV11-2 and TRBJ1-4, with TRBD1 as a possible D gene (6 bases). Germline CDR1 is SGHAT and CDR2 is FQNNGV. This CDR3 contains 15 residues. V was pared by 5 bases and J by 1 base, with 11 bases between. The CDR3 sequence: CASSELQGTNEKLFF. The DNA for the CDR3 is TGTGCCAGCAGCGAACTACAGGGAACTAATGAAAAACTGTTTTTT.

The chain combines TRBV6-1 with TRBJ2-1, with 11 bases lining up with TRBD2. The CDR3 extends over 14 amino acids. With 5 bases clipped from V and 9 bases from J, the junction kept 6 bases outside the gene matches. Per the germline V gene, CDR1 is MNHNS and CDR2 is SASEGT. CDR3 DNA: TGTGCCAGCAGTACGACTAGCGGGAAAGTTGAGCAGTTCTTC. Protein product: CASSTTSGKVEQFF.

Details on this clone: Additional DNA sequences in this sample encode the identical CDR3. The gene calls are TRBV4-1 and TRBJ2-1; 11 bases fit TRBD2. The CDR3 spans 13 residues. The J segment lost 13 bases and the V segment lost 1 base, leaving 3 bases of the junction unmatched. Germline CDR1 is MGHRA and CDR2 is YSYEKL. The CDR3 sequence: CASSQVAGGEQFF. For the CDR3, the DNA is TGCGCCAGCAGCCAAGTAGCGGGAGGGGAACAGTTCTTC.

This clone has only one observation. V is TRBV27 and J is TRBJ2-1; perhaps TRBD2 as D (5 bases). Germline CDR1 is MNHEY and CDR2 is SMNVEV (reference sequence). Deletions cut 2 bases from V and 7 bases from J, with 18 bases between. This CDR3 comprises 16 residues. The DNA of the CDR3 is TGTGCCAGCAGTTTACGGGGTGTAGGGTCAATGAATGAGCAGTTCTTC. As protein: CASSLRGVGSMNEQFF.

The rearrangement links TRBV7-3 to TRBJ2-1; tentative D call: TRBD2 (6 bases). This CDR3 comprises 15 residues. V lost 5 bases, J lost 9 bases, and 20 bases lay in between. CDR1 SGHTA and CDR2 FQGTGA come from the germline V gene. The CDR3 nucleotides read TGTGCCAGCAGCGCAAACAATCTAGTGGGGGGTGAGCAGTTCTTC. This codes for CASSANNLVGGEQFF. The full variable domain, completed using reference TRBV7-3 and TRBJ2-1, is GAGVSQTPSNKVTEKGKYVELRCDPISGHTALYWYRQSLGQGPEFLIYFQGTGAADDSGLPNDRFFAVRPEGSVSTLKIQRTERGDSAVYLCASSANNLVGGEQFFGPGTRLTVL.

Only one count was recorded for this clone. The V call is TRBV20-1, the J call TRBJ2-5; weak D call: TRBD2 (7 bases). Trimming shortened V by 3 bases and J by 3 bases, and 26 bases separated the two germline ends. CDR1 is DFQATT, CDR2 SNEGSKA, per germline (reference sequence). CDR3 length equals 18 residues. Here the CDR3 DNA reads TGCAGTGCTAGTCCGGGGGGCCTCCAGGGTTGGTTCGAAGAGACCCAGTACTTC. It encodes CSASPGGLQGWFEETQYF.

The chain uses TRBV19 and TRBJ1-1; the D gene is possibly TRBD1 (5 bases). Germline values: CDR1 LNHDA, CDR2 SQIVND (reference sequence). V was cut by 4 bases and J by 0 bases, with 9 bases left in between. The CDR3 is 14 residues long. The DNA of the CDR3 is TGTGCCAGTAGTAGGGGCAGTCTGAACACTGAAGCTTTCTTT. Protein product: CASSRGSLNTEAFF.

The chain joins TRBV10-3 to TRBJ1-2; perhaps TRBD1 as D (6 bases). Germline V gives CDR1 ENHRY, CDR2 SYGVKD. The CDR3 length is 13 residues. V lost 2 bases and J lost 7, with 11 bases in between. The CDR3 is CAISEGDIGGYTF. As DNA, the CDR3 is TGTGCCATCAGTGAGGGGGACATTGGTGGCTACACCTTC.